This T cell receptor beta chain was identified in a study of beta chain features in type 1 diabetes. The isolated RNA, all of it, was reverse transcribed, so expressed TCRB transcripts were what got sequenced. Some clones are missing from TCRdb's copy, which holds only in-frame ones; the method was immunoSEQ multiplex PCR. This sample has 120,000 to 150,000 clones; around 50% occur once, and the top ten carry under 0.45%. Germline loops: CDR1 SGHTA, CDR2 FQGNSA. V lost 3 bases and J 7 bases, leaving 18 bases between the germline ends. The CDR3 loop spans 15 amino acids. The sequence derives from a man between 18 and 29 years old in good health. The chain employs TRBV7-2 and TRBJ1-1, with D hard to call. The sample comprised Tregs from blood. The CDR3 reads CASSFRQVVGREAFF. CDR3 nucleotide sequence: TGTGCCAGCAGCTTCCGGCAGGTGGTGGGCCGTGAAGCTTTCTTT.